The next 26 T cell receptor beta chains were all read from a single sample in a study of T cells after yellow fever vaccination. TCRdb reanalysed the 5' RACE reads using MiXCR and keeps one entry per CDR3 protein. The sample holds 78,000 or so distinct CDR3 sequences, 7.3% seen once. The sample was CD8+ T cells sorted from PBMCs, taken 9 to 11 days after the first yellow fever vaccination. The receptors come from a man between 18 and 35 years old who received the YFV17D yellow fever vaccine.

This clonotype was counted ten times or more. This chain links TRBV5-1 with TRBJ2-5, with 9 bases fitting TRBD1. The germline V gene encodes CDR1 SGHRS and CDR2 YFSETQ. The CDR3 is made up of 17 amino acids. Germline trimming cut 4 bases from V and 1 base from J; bases unmatched to any gene: 11. Written as DNA, the CDR3 is TGCGCCAGCAGCCGGTCCGGGACAGGGAGGCTCCAAGAGACCCAGTACTTC. Protein sequence: CASSRSGTGRLQETQYF.

This clonotype appeared a few times. V usage is TRBV7-9 and J usage is TRBJ2-2; 9 bases fit TRBD2. The CDR3 is made up of 17 amino acids. With V trimmed by 5 bases and J by 2 bases, 9 bases remained unmatched. Germline V gene data show CDR1 as SEHNR and CDR2 as FQNEAQ (reference sequence). The CDR3 loop reads CASSHLSGSLNTGELFF. CDR3 nucleotide sequence: TGTGCCAGCAGCCACCTTAGCGGGAGTCTTAACACCGGGGAGCTGTTTTTT.

This clonotype was seen at least ten times. The chain couples TRBV21-1 to TRBJ2-1; the DNA was not compared with TRBD2, the D call given in the table. TRBV21-1 constitutes a pseudogene. CDR3 length: 16 residues. In nucleotides, the CDR3 is TGTGCCAGCAGCAAAGAGGGACTAGCGGCCTACAATGAGCAGTTCTTC. Its protein is CASSKEGLAAYNEQFF.

The chain carries TRBV7-2 and TRBJ1-4, with D possibly TRBD1 on 6 matching bases. The CDR3 has 15 residues. Looked up from germline, CDR1 is SGHTA and CDR2 is FQGNSA. The V end was cut by 5 bases, the J end by 7 bases, with 17 bases between. CDR3 amino acids: CASSLYRGQGEKLFF. The CDR3 DNA is TGTGCCAGCAGCCTCTATCGGGGACAAGGTGAAAAACTGTTTTTT. Variable domain in full (rest from reference TRBV7-2 and TRBJ1-4): GAGVSQSPSNKVTEKGKDVELRCDPISGHTALYWYRQSLGQGLEFLIYFQGNSAPDKSGLPSDRFSAERTGGSVSTLTIQRTQQEDSAVYLCASSLYRGQGEKLFFGSGTQLSVL.

This clonotype was picked up many times. This sequence joins TRBV11-2 and TRBJ2-3; TRBD2 aligns across 12 bases. Germline V gene data show CDR1 as SGHAT and CDR2 as FQNNGV. This CDR3 is built from 17 residues. Trimming removed 4 bases from V and 2 bases from J; junction bases left unmatched: 7. The CDR3 DNA reads as TGTGCCAGCAGCTCCCTAACTAGCGGGGGGCCCACAGATACGCAGTATTTT. Encoded protein: CASSSLTSGGPTDTQYF.

This clonotype was observed a handful of times. The chain has TRBV20-1 and TRBJ2-1; D is undetermined. The germline V gene encodes CDR1 DFQATT and CDR2 SNEGSKA (reference sequence). This CDR3 is built from 15 residues. V was shortened by 6 bases and J by 2 bases, with 17 bases between the two germline ends. The CDR3 spells CSAGPTLLAYNEQFF. CDR3 nucleotides: TGCAGTGCCGGCCCAACCCTCCTCGCCTACAATGAGCAGTTCTTC.

This clonotype appeared many times. V and J are TRBV27 and TRBJ1-1; D gene unclear. Germline V gives CDR1 MNHEY, CDR2 SMNVEV (reference sequence). V gave up 3 bases and J gave up 1 base, with 6 bases separating them. The CDR3 loop spans 13 amino acids. The CDR3 spells CASSFSGNTEAFF. DNA for the CDR3: TGTGCCAGCAGTTTCTCAGGGAACACTGAAGCTTTCTTT.

There are many counts of this clonotype. The chain couples TRBV9 to TRBJ2-7; D gene uncertain. The CDR3 length is 13 residues. Trimming cost V 4 bases and J 1 base, with 9 bases left between them. CDR1 is SGDLS, CDR2 YYNGEE, per germline. This CDR3 reads CASSPDGSYEQYF. As DNA, the CDR3 is TGTGCCAGCAGCCCCGACGGATCCTACGAGCAGTACTTC.

The chain employs TRBV5-5 and TRBJ1-5, with D possibly TRBD1 on 6 matching bases. CDR3 length: 16 residues. Germline V gene data show CDR1 as SGHKS and CDR2 as YYEKEE (reference sequence). The ends were cut back, 1 base at V and 1 base at J, with 12 bases in the middle. This chain's CDR3 is CASSLTGRASNQPQHF. The CDR3, as DNA: TGTGCCAGCAGCTTGACAGGGCGGGCAAGCAATCAGCCCCAGCATTTT.

This clonotype has a handful of counts. V gene TRBV9 combines with J gene TRBJ2-5, with a possible D match to TRBD2 (6 bases). The germline CDR1 and CDR2 sequences are SGDLS and YYNGEE. V lost 0 bases to trimming and J lost 5 bases, with 14 bases between them. The CDR3 extends over 15 amino acids. The CDR3 sequence is CASSVAGGARETQYF. The CDR3 bases are TGTGCCAGCAGCGTAGCTGGAGGGGCGAGGGAGACCCAGTACTTC.

V usage is TRBV7-2 and J usage is TRBJ1-6; D ambiguous. The ends were cut back, 2 bases at V and 5 bases at J, with 13 bases in the middle. From germline, CDR1 is SGHTA and CDR2 FQGNSA. CDR3 length: 16 residues. This CDR3 is CASSLIGRQDNSPLHF. CDR3 DNA: TGTGCCAGCAGCTTAATTGGACGGCAGGATAATTCACCCCTCCACTTT.

This clonotype was recorded many times. CDR3 nucleotides: TGTGCCAGACGAGCGATCAATTCACCCCTCCACTTT. This encodes CARRAINSPLHF. The gene calls are TRBV2 and TRBJ1-6; unclear D gene. The CDR3 consists of 12 residues. Trimming pared 9 bases from V and 7 bases from J, leaving 10 bases between. CDR1 and CDR2 from the germline V gene are SNHLY and FYNNEI.

This clonotype was seen at least ten times. The V and J genes are TRBV19 and TRBJ2-1; a weak D match, TRBD1 (5 bases). This CDR3 is 13 amino acids long. Germline loops: CDR1 LNHDA, CDR2 SQIVND (reference sequence). V was shortened by 3 bases and J by 6 bases, with 9 bases between the two germline ends. In nucleotides, the CDR3 is TGTGCCAGTAGTATGCAGGGCACCAATGAGCAGTTCTTC. Amino acids: CASSMQGTNEQFF.

This clonotype has ten or more counts. The V call is TRBV4-2, the J call TRBJ2-2; no clear D gene. The V gene's germline CDR1 is LGHNA and CDR2 YNFKEQ. V gave up 0 bases and J gave up 6 bases, with 17 bases separating them. The length of the CDR3 is 17 residues. The CDR3 bases are TGTGCCAGCAGCCAAGATTTGGGCAGACTGGGCTCCGGGGAGCTGTTTTTT. Protein sequence: CASSQDLGRLGSGELFF.

This clonotype was observed at least ten times. CDR3 DNA: TGCGCCAGCAGCAAATTACAACTAGGCGGCTACACCTTC. Amino acids: CASSKLQLGGYTF. J is TRBJ1-2 and V is TRBV5-1, with D uncertain. This CDR3 has 13 amino acids. Germline V CDR1 and CDR2: SGHRS, YFSETQ. Deletions cut 4 bases from V and 8 bases from J, with 15 bases between.

As for this clonotype: A much bigger clone sits one base away, suggesting this may be a read error. The chain has TRBV24-1 and TRBJ2-3; TRBD1 might be the D (5 bases). The CDR3 is 15 residues long. Germline V gives CDR1 KGHDR, CDR2 SFDVKD. CDR3 nucleotide sequence: TGTGCCACCAGTGCAAGGGGAAGCGCCACAGATGCGCAGTATTTT. Its translation: CATSARGSATDAQYF.

This clonotype was seen only a few times. The chain recombines TRBV5-5 with TRBJ1-1, with a weak D call TRBD1 (5 bases). Trimming shortened V by 3 bases and J by 4 bases, and 13 bases separated the two germline ends. The length of the CDR3 is 14 residues. In germline, CDR1 is SGHKS, CDR2 YYEKEE (reference sequence). The CDR3 sequence is CASSWGGVGTEAFF. In DNA form, the CDR3 reads TGTGCCAGCAGCTGGGGAGGGGTCGGCACTGAAGCTTTCTTT.

This clonotype was seen many times. V usage is TRBV27 and J usage is TRBJ2-7; no clear D. Germline V gene data show CDR1 as MNHEY and CDR2 as SMNVEV (reference sequence). The CDR3 length is 16 residues. Trimming removed 4 bases at V and 0 bases at J, with 16 bases between. This CDR3 reads CASSSGQVSGSYEQYV. The CDR3 DNA is TGTGCCAGCAGTTCCGGTCAGGTATCCGGCTCCTACGAGCAGTACGTC.

The chain couples TRBV11-2 to TRBJ2-2; 12 bases line up with TRBD2. Germline-derived CDR1 and CDR2 are SGHAT and FQNNGV. The V gene end was trimmed by 5 bases and the J gene end by 4 bases; junction bases not matched to a gene: 5. The CDR3 has 16 residues. CDR3 loop: CASSLRLAGATGELFF. The DNA for the CDR3 is TGTGCCAGCAGCCTCAGACTAGCGGGGGCCACCGGGGAGCTGTTTTTT.

The sample holds a few counts of this clonotype. The rearrangement links TRBV4-1 to TRBJ2-7; TRBD2 matches 7 bases. Germline V gives CDR1 MGHRA, CDR2 YSYEKL. The V and J ends lost 2 bases and 5 bases, in that order; junction bases with no gene match: 6. The CDR3 sequence is 14 residues long. CDR3 sequence (DNA): TGCGCCAGCAGCCAACTCCCGGCGGGGGACGAGCAGTACTTC. This codes for CASSQLPAGDEQYF.

Only a few counts were recorded for this clonotype. The V call is TRBV6-1, the J call TRBJ1-3, with 7 bases lining up with TRBD1. From germline, CDR1 is MNHNS and CDR2 SASEGT. The CDR3 extends over 17 amino acids. Unmatched junction bases numbered 7, after V lost 0 bases and J lost 2 bases. The CDR3 sequence is CASSEASSGTAGNTIYF. CDR3 nucleotides: TGTGCCAGCAGTGAAGCATCTTCCGGGACAGCTGGAAACACCATATATTTT.

This clonotype turned up a few times. The chain joins TRBV9 to TRBJ2-1; D remains unclear. This CDR3 spans 16 amino acids. The V end lost 3 bases, the J end lost 2 bases, and 15 bases lay between the germline ends. Germline V gene data show CDR1 as SGDLS and CDR2 as YYNGEE. The CDR3 sequence: CASSGLSGGPYNEQFF. The DNA of the CDR3 is TGTGCCAGCAGCGGTCTTTCGGGCGGTCCCTACAATGAGCAGTTCTTC.

At least ten counts were recorded for this clonotype. The V and J genes are TRBV5-4 and TRBJ1-2, with TRBD1 matching over 9 bases. The CDR3 has 15 residues. Germline V gene sequence: CDR1 SGHNT, CDR2 YYREEE (reference sequence). The trim removed 4 bases at V and 5 bases at J, leaving 9 bases unmatched. CDR3 sequence reads: CASSRVQGAQYGYTF. The CDR3, as DNA: TGTGCCAGCAGCAGAGTACAGGGGGCGCAATATGGCTACACCTTC.

This clonotype was counted at least ten times. V gene TRBV9 combines with J gene TRBJ2-1; no definite D call. Germline assignment: CDR1 SGDLS and CDR2 YYNGEE. Trimming pared 6 bases from V and 2 bases from J, leaving 6 bases between. The CDR3 is made up of 12 amino acids. The CDR3 coding sequence is TGTGCCAGCAACGACGCCTACAATGAGCAGTTCTTC. Translation gives CASNDAYNEQFF.

This chain connects TRBV24-1 to TRBJ2-2; D not resolved. Trimming took off 0 bases at V and 6 bases at J, with 7 bases between the two ends. The CDR3 totals 14 residues. Per germline, CDR1 KGHDR and CDR2 SFDVKD. The DNA of the CDR3 is TGTGCCACCAGTGATTTGAAGGGTCCCGGGGAGCTGTTTTTT. This encodes CATSDLKGPGELFF.

This clonotype was seen many times. The chain carries TRBV29-1 and TRBJ2-1; D possibly corresponds to TRBD2 (7 bases). The germline V gene has CDR1 SQVTM and CDR2 ANQGSEA. The CDR3 length is 13 residues. Trimming took 5 bases from V and 4 from J, leaving 12 bases between them. The CDR3 loop is CSVYGGRYNEQFF. The CDR3 bases are TGCAGCGTTTACGGGGGGCGTTACAATGAGCAGTTCTTC.